The sequence of this T cell receptor beta chain was determined in a study of T cells in tuberculosis. Whole-study results and caveats: Using the GMM-specific repertoire gave over 80% accuracy versus around 74% with motifs.

Germline loops: CDR1 MNHEY, CDR2 SMNVEV (reference sequence). Trimming pared 6 bases from V and 6 bases from J, leaving 17 bases between. The CDR3 is 14 amino acids. At study entry, adolescents had tuberculin skin tests and IGRA screening. Each donor contributed about 110,000 T cells on average, unsorted. Notes on this clone: The antigen is unknown.

The repertoire was sequenced with immunoSEQ multiplex PCR; TCRdb's copy has only in-frame clones and lacks some. The sample carries tens of thousands of clones, around 89% recorded once. This chain uses TRBV27 with TRBJ1-2; D not resolved. The clonotype originates from a donor under 30 with latent tuberculosis or without tuberculosis infection. Sequencing was carried out using PBMCs. The CDR3 bases are TGTGCCAGCAGGATACGACTCACACGCCATGGCTACACCTTC. This sequence encodes CASRIRLTRHGYTF.